These T cell receptor beta chains were read from a single sample in a study of shared clonotypes between healthy human individuals. Generated by immunoSEQ multiplex PCR, the TCRdb table keeps only in-frame clones and is missing some. The sample has approximately 720,000 clones; roughly nine tenths are singletons. Sequencing input: naive CD8+ T cells sorted from blood. The receptors come from a young man in good health. Each CDR3 is given with its conserved first and last residue.

TRBJ2-3 | TRBV7-9 | CASSSRTDTQYF
TRBJ2-7 | TRBV2 | CASSTTGTERSEQYF
TRBJ2-1 | TRBV29-1 | CSVEGGLALSYNEQFF
TRBJ2-6 | TRBV15 | CATSRDNSGANVLTF
TRBJ2-1 | TRBV27 | CASSDYNEQFF
TRBJ1-3 | TRBV7-9 | CASSPNVQVSSGNTIYF
TRBJ2-7 | TRBV29-1 | CSVVTSGRSYEQYF
TRBJ2-1 | TRBV19 | CASSATEEVPEQFF
TRBJ2-5 | TRBV11-2 | CASSPLEGAKYQETQYF
TRBJ2-7 | TRBV27 | CASRVEWGGPGEQYF
TRBJ2-1 | TRBV29-1 | CSVYPGGVRDLAGGHLNNEQFF
TRBJ2-7 | TRBV2 | CASSEGLAGGPGDEQYF
TRBJ2-7 | TRBV14 | CASSQELGDEQYF
TRBJ1-3 | TRBV21-1 | CASRKEVYGNTIYF
TRBJ2-7 | TRBV11-2 | CASSHGAGYEQYF
TRBJ2-7 | TRBV4-1 | CASSQDRVLGLAGSYEQYF
TRBJ2-7 | TRBV7-8 | CASSIGGTYEQYF
TRBJ2-4 | TRBV15 | CATSRDAGSGNDIQYF
TRBJ2-1 | TRBV18 | CASSLIPTMGVRKGNEQFF
TRBJ2-1 | TRBV5-8 | CASSLEWGYNEQFF
TRBJ2-3 | TRBV18 | CASSPWVGGEESTDTQYF
TRBJ2-1 | TRBV10-3 | CAITSENEQFF
TRBJ1-2 | TRBV28 | CASSLGNYGYTF
TRBJ2-1 | TRBV11-3 | CASSLQGHGNEQFF
TRBJ2-2 | TRBV14 | CASSSSGTNTGELFF
TRBJ2-7 | TRBV29-1 | CSVGTGQSYEQYF
TRBJ2-1 | TRBV11-3 | CASSFRTSADYNEQFF
TRBJ2-1 | TRBV7-9 | CASSLDGLHNEQFF
TRBJ1-1 | TRBV9 | CASSGVGQGWNTEAFF
TRBJ1-1 | TRBV11-2 | CASSTQGTEAFF
TRBJ2-7 | TRBV30 | CAWSPPPRVDEQYF
TRBJ2-7 | TRBV7-6 | CASSLSGGKGAISEQYF
TRBJ2-7 | TRBV2 | CASSEFAKIF
TRBJ2-3 | TRBV7-7 | CASSFAVGTDTQYF
TRBJ2-1 | TRBV30 | CAWRGSGSGQFF
TRBJ2-7 | TRBV7-3 | CASSLYESYEQYF
TRBJ2-1 | TRBV29-1 | CSVFGDALASDYNEQFF
TRBJ1-1 | TRBV27 | CASSLTGGFSEAFF
TRBJ2-3 | TRBV11-2 | CASSLRQGRSTDTQYF
TRBJ1-4 | TRBV5-1 | CASSSNRQGAGEKLFF
TRBJ2-5 | TRBV15 | CATSRDPSPGEETQYF
TRBJ2-1 | TRBV6-4 | CASSDNADGSANEQFF
TRBJ1-5 | TRBV6-5 | CASSYSNGRPQHF
TRBJ1-5 | TRBV19 | CATRMGQGAVQPQHF
TRBJ2-2 | TRBV27 | CASSSDRAPGELFF
TRBJ1-4 | TRBV29-1 | CSVVDNEKLFF
TRBJ1-5 | TRBV11-2 | CASSLPNQPQHF
TRBJ2-1 | TRBV9 | CASSFDPDRGNEQFF
TRBJ1-2 | TRBV10-3 | CAISDQGPTTRYTF
TRBJ2-1 | TRBV7-9 | CASSHRLAGHEQFF
TRBJ2-2 | TRBV27 | CASKIQGYTGELFF
TRBJ2-7 | TRBV29-1 | CSARTGLTYEQYF
TRBJ2-5 | TRBV28 | CASSLTSGDQETQYF
TRBJ2-5 | TRBV28 | CASSSEVSGRGETQYF
TRBJ2-7 | TRBV2 | CASPLGSVQYF